This TCR beta chain was profiled in a study of blood T cell repertoires in COVID-19. Study-level background: Collection of acute and convalescent COVID-19 samples took place in the United States, Italy and Spain. PBMCs, B-cell-depleted T cells, or T cells provided the cDNA or gDNA that made up the material.

Recruits, aged roughly 18 to 89 years, lived in 24 US areas. Symptom resolution, clearance, or two negative PCRs marked the recovered donors of Cohort 3. Method: immunoSEQ multiplex PCR; TCRdb's copy keeps in-frame clones and lacks some. The sample holds fewer than 150,000 clones; around 83% are singletons and the top ten take 15% to 20%. The CDR3 extends over 17 amino acids. The V gene's germline CDR1 is MGHRA and CDR2 YSYEKL. Unmatched junction bases numbered 12, after V lost 1 base and J lost 6 bases. Material: PBMCs or T cells enriched from blood (not recorded which). This chain joins TRBV4-1 and TRBJ1-3, with 7 positions matching TRBD1. This receptor was obtained from a man younger than 45 who had recovered from COVID-19. In DNA, the CDR3 is TGCGCCAGCAGCCAAGTCGAGGCCGGGACAGAGATAAACACCATATATTTT. Its protein is CASSQVEAGTEINTIYF.